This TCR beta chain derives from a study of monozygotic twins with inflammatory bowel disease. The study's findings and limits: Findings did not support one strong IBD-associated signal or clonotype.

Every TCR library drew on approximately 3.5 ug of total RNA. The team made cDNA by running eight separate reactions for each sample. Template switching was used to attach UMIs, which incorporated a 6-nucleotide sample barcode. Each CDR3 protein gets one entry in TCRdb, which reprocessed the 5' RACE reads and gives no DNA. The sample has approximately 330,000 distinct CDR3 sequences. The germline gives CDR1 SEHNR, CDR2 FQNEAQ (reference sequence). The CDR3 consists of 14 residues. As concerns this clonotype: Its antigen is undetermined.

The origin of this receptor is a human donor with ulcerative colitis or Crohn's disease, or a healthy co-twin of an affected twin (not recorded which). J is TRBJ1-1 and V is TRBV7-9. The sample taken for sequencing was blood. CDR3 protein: CASSLSGPRTEAFF. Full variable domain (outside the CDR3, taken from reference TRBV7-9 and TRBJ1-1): DTGVSQNPRHKITKRGQNVTFRCDPISEHNRLYWYRQTLGQGPEFLTYFQNEAQLEKSRLLSDRFSAERPKGSFSTLEIQRTEQGDSAMYLCASSLSGPRTEAFFGQGTRLTVV.